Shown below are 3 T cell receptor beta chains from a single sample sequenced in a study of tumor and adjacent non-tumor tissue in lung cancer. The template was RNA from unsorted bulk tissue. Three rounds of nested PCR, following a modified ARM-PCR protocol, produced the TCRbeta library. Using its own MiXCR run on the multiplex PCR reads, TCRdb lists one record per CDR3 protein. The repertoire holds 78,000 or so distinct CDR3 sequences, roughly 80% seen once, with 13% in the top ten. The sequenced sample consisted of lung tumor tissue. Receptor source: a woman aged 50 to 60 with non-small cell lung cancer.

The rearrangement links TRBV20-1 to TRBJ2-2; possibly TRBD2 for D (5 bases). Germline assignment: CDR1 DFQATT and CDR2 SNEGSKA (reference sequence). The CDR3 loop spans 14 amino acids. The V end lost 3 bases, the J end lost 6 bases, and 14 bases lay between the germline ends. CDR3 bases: TGCAGTGCTAGTCTTAACGGGATTTCCGGGGAGCTGTTTTTT. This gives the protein CSASLNGISGELFF.

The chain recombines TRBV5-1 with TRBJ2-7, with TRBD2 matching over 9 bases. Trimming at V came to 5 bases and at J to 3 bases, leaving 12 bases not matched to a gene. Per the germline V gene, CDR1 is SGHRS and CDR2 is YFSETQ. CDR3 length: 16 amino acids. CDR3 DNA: TGCGCCAGCAGGCAGATTAGCGGGAGTTCTAGCTACGAGCAGTACGTC. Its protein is CASRQISGSSSYEQYV.

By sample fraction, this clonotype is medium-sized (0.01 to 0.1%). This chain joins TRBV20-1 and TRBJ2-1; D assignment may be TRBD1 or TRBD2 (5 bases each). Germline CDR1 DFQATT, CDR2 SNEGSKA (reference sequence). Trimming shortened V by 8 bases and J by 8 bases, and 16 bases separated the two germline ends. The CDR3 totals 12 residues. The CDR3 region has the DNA TGCAGTTCCGGAAGAGGGGTATATGAGCAGTTCTTC. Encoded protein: CSSGRGVYEQFF.